Listed below are T cell receptor beta chains from one sample, sequenced in a study of T-cell memory formation after mild COVID-19. TCRdb independently ran MiXCR on the 5' RACE reads; one entry per CDR3 protein. The top ten hold 2% to 2.5% of the sample, which has over 120,000 distinct CDR3 sequences, roughly 21% seen once. What was sequenced was PBMCs or a T cell subset sorted from them (not recorded which). Receptor source: an adult woman who had mild COVID-19 (a few samples of this study predate the infection). Cell type and time point are not known. Both conserved end residues are part of each CDR3. The order of the fields is D gene, clone size, J gene, V gene, CDR3 DNA, CDR3 protein. The D gene is left open where the match is weak. Rows may omit the clone size; those that give it use once, few, many or a size class.

d_gene: NA; abundance: NA; j_gene: TRBJ1-1; v_gene: TRBV20-1; CDR3nt: TGCAGTGCTCCCCCGGCAGCGAACACTGAAGCTTTCTTT; CDR3aa: CSAPPAANTEAFF
d_gene: NA; abundance: many; j_gene: TRBJ2-1; v_gene: TRBV5-1; CDR3nt: TGCGCCAGCAGCTTGATGGGCACCTTAGATGAGCAGTTCTTC; CDR3aa: CASSLMGTLDEQFF
d_gene: NA; abundance: NA; j_gene: TRBJ2-5; v_gene: TRBV18; CDR3nt: TGTGCCAGCTCACGAAAGGGCCAAGAGACCCAGTACTTC; CDR3aa: CASSRKGQETQYF
d_gene: TRBD2; abundance: NA; j_gene: TRBJ2-5; v_gene: TRBV29-1; CDR3nt: TGCAGCGCCGGGGGGGTCCAAGAGACCCAGTACTTC; CDR3aa: CSAGGVQETQYF
d_gene: TRBD1; abundance: few; j_gene: TRBJ1-1; v_gene: TRBV11-2; CDR3nt: TGTGCCAGCAGCCCCCTAGGAGGGGGCAGGACTGAAGCTTTCTTT; CDR3aa: CASSPLGGGRTEAFF
d_gene: TRBD1; abundance: NA; j_gene: TRBJ2-7; v_gene: TRBV5-1; CDR3nt: TGCGCCAGTTCCAGACAGGGAATCGCCTACGAGCAGTACTTC; CDR3aa: CASSRQGIAYEQYF
d_gene: NA; abundance: few; j_gene: TRBJ2-1; v_gene: TRBV24-1; CDR3nt: TGTGCCACCAGTGATGGCCCCTTAGGGCAGTACAATGAGCAGTTCTTC; CDR3aa: CATSDGPLGQYNEQFF
d_gene: NA; abundance: few; j_gene: TRBJ2-2; v_gene: TRBV12-3/TRBV12-4; CDR3nt: TGTGCCAGCAGCCGAGGGACCACGAACACCGGGGAGCTGTTTTTT; CDR3aa: CASSRGTTNTGELFF
d_gene: NA; abundance: NA; j_gene: TRBJ1-1; v_gene: TRBV18; CDR3nt: TGTGCCAGCTCACCACTGGATGAAGCTTTCTTT; CDR3aa: CASSPLDEAFF
d_gene: NA; abundance: NA; j_gene: TRBJ2-7; v_gene: TRBV2; CDR3nt: TGTGCCAGCAGTGAAGGGGCTAGCTATCAGTGGGAGCAGTACTTC; CDR3aa: CASSEGASYQWEQYF
d_gene: TRBD1; abundance: NA; j_gene: TRBJ1-4; v_gene: TRBV29-1; CDR3nt: TGCAGCGTTCCTGACAGGGTTAATGAAAAACTGTTTTTT; CDR3aa: CSVPDRVNEKLFF
d_gene: NA; abundance: few; j_gene: TRBJ2-3; v_gene: TRBV2; CDR3nt: TGTGCCAGCAGTGGGGATGTGACTTCTCGTGACACAGATACGCAGTATTTT; CDR3aa: CASSGDVTSRDTDTQYF
d_gene: NA; abundance: once; j_gene: TRBJ1-2; v_gene: TRBV19; CDR3nt: TGTGCCAGTAGTAACACCGCCGCCAGGTCCTATGGCTACACCTTC; CDR3aa: CASSNTAARSYGYTF
d_gene: TRBD2; abundance: few; j_gene: TRBJ2-3; v_gene: TRBV5-1; CDR3nt: TGCGCCAGCAGCCCTGCAGCGGGAGGGCCTGCAGATACGCAGTATTTT; CDR3aa: CASSPAAGGPADTQYF
d_gene: NA; abundance: many; j_gene: TRBJ2-3; v_gene: TRBV5-1; CDR3nt: TGCGCCAGCTTCATGGACTTTTCTCCGGGGAATACGCAGTATTTT; CDR3aa: CASFMDFSPGNTQYF
d_gene: NA; abundance: NA; j_gene: TRBJ1-1; v_gene: TRBV6-5; CDR3nt: TGTGCCAGCAGTCCCACGACCGGGCTTCGGGGAGAGAAAGCTTTCTTT; CDR3aa: CASSPTTGLRGEKAFF
d_gene: NA; abundance: NA; j_gene: TRBJ1-2; v_gene: TRBV20-1; CDR3nt: TGCAGTGCTAGGGCAGGGGCACACTATGGCTACACCTTC; CDR3aa: CSARAGAHYGYTF